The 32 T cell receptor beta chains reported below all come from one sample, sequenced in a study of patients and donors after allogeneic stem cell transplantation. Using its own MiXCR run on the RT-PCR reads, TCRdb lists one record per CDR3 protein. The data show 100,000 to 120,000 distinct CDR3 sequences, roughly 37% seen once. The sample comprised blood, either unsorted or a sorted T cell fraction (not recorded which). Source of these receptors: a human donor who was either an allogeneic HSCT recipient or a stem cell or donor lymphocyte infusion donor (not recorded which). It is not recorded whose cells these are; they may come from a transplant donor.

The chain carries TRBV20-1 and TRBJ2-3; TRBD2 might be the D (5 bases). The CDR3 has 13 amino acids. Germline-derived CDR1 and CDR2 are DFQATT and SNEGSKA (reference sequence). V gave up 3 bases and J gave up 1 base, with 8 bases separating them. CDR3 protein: CSASWRGTDTQYF. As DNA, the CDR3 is TGCAGTGCTAGCTGGCGGGGCACAGATACGCAGTATTTT.

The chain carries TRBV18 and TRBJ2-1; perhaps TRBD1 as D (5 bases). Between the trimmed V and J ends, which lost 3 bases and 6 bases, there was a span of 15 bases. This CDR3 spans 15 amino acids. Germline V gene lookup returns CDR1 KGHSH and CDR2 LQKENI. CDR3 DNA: TGTGCCAGCTCACCCGTCACAGGCGCTAGCAATGAGCAGTTCTTC. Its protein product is CASSPVTGASNEQFF.

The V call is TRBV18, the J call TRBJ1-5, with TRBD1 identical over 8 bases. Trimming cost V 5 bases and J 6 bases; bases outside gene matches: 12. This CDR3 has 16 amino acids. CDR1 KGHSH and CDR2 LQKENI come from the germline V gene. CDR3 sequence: CASSSHQGAFGQPQHF. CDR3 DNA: TGTGCCAGCTCATCTCATCAGGGGGCGTTCGGTCAGCCCCAGCATTTT.

The CDR3 nucleotides read TGCGCCAGCAGCCAAGATTGGGGTTATGGGGAGCGCTATGGCTACACCTTC. It is translated as CASSQDWGYGERYGYTF. The chain is built from TRBV4-3 and TRBJ1-2; D call uncertain. The germline gives CDR1 LGHNA, CDR2 YSLEER. Trimming stripped 0 bases from V and 4 bases from J, with 18 bases between. The CDR3 totals 17 residues.

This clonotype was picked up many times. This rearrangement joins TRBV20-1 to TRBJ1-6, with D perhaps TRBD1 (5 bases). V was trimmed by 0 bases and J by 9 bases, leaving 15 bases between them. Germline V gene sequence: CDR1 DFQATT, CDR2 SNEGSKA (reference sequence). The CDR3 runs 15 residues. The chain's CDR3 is CSAREMRGLGSPLHF. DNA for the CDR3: TGCAGTGCTAGAGAGATGAGGGGACTAGGTTCACCCCTCCACTTT.

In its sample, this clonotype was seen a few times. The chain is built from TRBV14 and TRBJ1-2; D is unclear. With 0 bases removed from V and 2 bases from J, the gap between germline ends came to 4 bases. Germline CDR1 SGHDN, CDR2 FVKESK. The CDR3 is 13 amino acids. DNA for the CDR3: TGTGCCAGCAGCCAAGACTTGAACTATGGCTACACCTTC. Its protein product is CASSQDLNYGYTF.

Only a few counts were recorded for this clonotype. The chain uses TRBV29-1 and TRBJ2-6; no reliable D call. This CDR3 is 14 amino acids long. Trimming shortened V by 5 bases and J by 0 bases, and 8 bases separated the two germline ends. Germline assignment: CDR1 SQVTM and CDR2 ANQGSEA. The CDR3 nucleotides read TGCAGCGTTTTCGACAACTCTGGGGCCAACGTCCTGACTTTC. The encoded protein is CSVFDNSGANVLTF.

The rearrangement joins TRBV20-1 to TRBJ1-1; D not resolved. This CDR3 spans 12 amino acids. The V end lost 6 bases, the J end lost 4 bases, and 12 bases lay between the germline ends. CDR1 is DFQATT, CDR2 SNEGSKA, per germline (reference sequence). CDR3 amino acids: CSAQGGLTEAFF. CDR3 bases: TGCAGTGCCCAAGGAGGGCTCACTGAAGCTTTCTTT.

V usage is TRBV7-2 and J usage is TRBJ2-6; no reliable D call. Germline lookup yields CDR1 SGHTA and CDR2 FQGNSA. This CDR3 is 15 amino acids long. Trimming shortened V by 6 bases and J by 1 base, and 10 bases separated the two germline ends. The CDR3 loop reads CASRKQGSGANVLTF. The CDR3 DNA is TGTGCCAGCAGGAAACAAGGGTCTGGGGCCAACGTCCTGACTTTC.

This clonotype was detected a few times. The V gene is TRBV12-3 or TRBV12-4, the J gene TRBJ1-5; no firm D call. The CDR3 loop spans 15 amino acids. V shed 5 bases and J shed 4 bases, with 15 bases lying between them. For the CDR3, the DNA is TGTGCCAGCAGTCCGAGACGGACGGTTAATCAGCCCCAGCATTTT. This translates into CASSPRRTVNQPQHF.

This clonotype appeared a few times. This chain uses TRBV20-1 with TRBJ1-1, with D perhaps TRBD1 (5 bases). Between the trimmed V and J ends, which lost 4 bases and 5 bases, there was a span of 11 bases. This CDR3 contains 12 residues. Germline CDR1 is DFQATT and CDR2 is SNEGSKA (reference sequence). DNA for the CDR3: TGCAGTGCTACAGGGTTTGTGACTGAAGCTTTCTTT. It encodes CSATGFVTEAFF.

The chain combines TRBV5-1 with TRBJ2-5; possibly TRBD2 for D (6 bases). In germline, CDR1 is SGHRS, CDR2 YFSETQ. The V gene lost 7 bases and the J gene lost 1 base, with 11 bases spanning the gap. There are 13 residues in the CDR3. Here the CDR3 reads CASRETIQETQYF. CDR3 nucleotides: TGCGCCAGCCGGGAGACCATCCAAGAGACCCAGTACTTC.

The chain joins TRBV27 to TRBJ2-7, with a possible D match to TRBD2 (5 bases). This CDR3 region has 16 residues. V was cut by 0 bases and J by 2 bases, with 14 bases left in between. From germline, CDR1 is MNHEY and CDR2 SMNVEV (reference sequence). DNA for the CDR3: TGTGCCAGCAGTTTATCGGTGGTGAGTAGCGCCTACGAGCAGTACTTC. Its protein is CASSLSVVSSAYEQYF.

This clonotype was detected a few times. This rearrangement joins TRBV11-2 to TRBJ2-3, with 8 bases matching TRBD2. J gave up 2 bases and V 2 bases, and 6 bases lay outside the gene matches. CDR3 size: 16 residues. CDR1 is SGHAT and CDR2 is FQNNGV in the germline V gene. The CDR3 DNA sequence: TGTGCCAGCAGCTTAAGGACTAGCATGGTCACAGATACGCAGTATTTT. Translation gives CASSLRTSMVTDTQYF.

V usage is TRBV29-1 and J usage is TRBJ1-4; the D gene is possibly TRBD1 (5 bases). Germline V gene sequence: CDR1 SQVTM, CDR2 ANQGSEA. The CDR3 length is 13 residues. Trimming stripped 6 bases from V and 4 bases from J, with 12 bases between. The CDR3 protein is CSVSWGSNEKLFF. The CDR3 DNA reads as TGCAGCGTCTCGTGGGGGAGTAATGAAAAACTGTTTTTT.

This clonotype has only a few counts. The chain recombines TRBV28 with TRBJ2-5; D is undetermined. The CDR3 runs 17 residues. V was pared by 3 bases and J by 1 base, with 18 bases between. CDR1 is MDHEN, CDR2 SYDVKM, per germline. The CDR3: CASSFGLSSRTQETQYF. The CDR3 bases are TGTGCCAGCAGTTTCGGGCTTAGCAGTAGAACCCAAGAGACCCAGTACTTC.

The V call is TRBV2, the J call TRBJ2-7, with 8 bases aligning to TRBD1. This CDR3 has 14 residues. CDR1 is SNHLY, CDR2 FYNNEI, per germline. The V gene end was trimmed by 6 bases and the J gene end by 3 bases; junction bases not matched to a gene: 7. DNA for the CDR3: TGTGCCAGCAGCGAGGACAGGGTCGGCTACGAGCAGTACTTC. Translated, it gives CASSEDRVGYEQYF. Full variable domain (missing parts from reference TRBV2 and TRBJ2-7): EPEVTQTPSHQVTQMGQEVILRCVPISNHLYFYWYRQILGQKVEFLVSFYNNEISEKSEIFDDQFSVERPDGSNFTLKIRSTKLEDSAMYFCASSEDRVGYEQYFGPGTRLTVT.

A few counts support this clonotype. In DNA form, the CDR3 reads TGCGCCAGCAGCTCGGGACAGCCCACTGAAGCTTTCTTT. Translated, it gives CASSSGQPTEAFF. V is TRBV5-1 and J is TRBJ1-1, with 7 bases aligning to TRBD1. V dropped 3 bases and J dropped 4; count of bases not matched to a gene: 3. CDR3 length equals 13 residues. From germline, CDR1 is SGHRS and CDR2 YFSETQ.

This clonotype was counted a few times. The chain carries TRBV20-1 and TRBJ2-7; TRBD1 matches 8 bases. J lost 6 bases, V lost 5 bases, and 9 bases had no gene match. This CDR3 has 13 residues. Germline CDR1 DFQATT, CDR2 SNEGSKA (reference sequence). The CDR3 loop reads CSAHRTGFGEQYF. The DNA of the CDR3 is TGCAGTGCTCACAGGACAGGGTTTGGCGAGCAGTACTTC.

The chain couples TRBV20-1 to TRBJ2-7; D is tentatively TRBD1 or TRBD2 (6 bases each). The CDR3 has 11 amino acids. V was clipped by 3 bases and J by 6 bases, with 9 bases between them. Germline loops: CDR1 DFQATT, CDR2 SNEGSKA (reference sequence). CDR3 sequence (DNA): TGCAGTGCTAGGGGGGGCTCCGAGCAGTACTTC. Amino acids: CSARGGSEQYF.

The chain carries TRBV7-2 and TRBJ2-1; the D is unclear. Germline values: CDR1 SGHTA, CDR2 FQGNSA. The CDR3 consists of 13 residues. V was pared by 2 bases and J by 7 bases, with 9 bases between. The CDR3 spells CASSLSWQNEQFF. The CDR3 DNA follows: TGTGCCAGCAGCTTAAGCTGGCAAAATGAGCAGTTCTTC.

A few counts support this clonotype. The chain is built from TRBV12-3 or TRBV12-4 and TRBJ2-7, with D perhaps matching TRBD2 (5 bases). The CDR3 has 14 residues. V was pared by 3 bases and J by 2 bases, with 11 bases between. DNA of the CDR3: TGTGCCAGCAGTTTTGCTAGCCTAACCTACGAGCAGTACTTC. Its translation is CASSFASLTYEQYF.

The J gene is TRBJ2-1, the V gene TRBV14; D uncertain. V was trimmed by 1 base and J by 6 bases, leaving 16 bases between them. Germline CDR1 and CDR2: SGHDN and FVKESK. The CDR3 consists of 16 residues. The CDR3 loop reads CASSQVPGITRNEQFF. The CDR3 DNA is TGTGCCAGCAGCCAAGTCCCTGGAATCACGCGCAATGAGCAGTTCTTC.

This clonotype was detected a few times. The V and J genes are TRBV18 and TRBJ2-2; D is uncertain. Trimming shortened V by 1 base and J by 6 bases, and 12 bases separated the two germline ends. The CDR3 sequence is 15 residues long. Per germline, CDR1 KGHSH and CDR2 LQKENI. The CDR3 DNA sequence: TGTGCCAGCTCACCACAGAAGGGTAACGCCGGGGAGCTGTTTTTT. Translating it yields CASSPQKGNAGELFF.

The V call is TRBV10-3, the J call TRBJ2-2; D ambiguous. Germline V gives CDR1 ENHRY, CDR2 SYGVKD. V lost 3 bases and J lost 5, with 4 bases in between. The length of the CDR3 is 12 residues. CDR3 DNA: TGTGCCATCAGTGACAGAACCGGGGAGCTGTTTTTT. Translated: CAISDRTGELFF.

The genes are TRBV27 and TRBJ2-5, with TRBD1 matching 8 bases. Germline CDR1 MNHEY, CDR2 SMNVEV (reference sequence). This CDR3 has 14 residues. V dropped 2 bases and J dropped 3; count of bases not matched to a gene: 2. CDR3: CASSLNRGEETQYF. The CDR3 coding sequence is TGTGCCAGCAGTTTAAACAGGGGGGAAGAGACCCAGTACTTC.

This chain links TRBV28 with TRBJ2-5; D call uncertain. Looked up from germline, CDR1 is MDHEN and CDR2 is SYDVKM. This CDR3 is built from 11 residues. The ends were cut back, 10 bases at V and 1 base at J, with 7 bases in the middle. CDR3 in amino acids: CATAAQETQYF. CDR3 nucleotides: TGTGCCACCGCCGCCCAAGAGACCCAGTACTTC.

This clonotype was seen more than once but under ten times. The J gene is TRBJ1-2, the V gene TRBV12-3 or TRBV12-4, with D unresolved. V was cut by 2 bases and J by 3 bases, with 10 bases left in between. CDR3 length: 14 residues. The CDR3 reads CASSLRTRDYGYTF. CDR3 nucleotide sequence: TGTGCCAGCAGTTTACGAACCAGAGACTATGGCTACACCTTC.

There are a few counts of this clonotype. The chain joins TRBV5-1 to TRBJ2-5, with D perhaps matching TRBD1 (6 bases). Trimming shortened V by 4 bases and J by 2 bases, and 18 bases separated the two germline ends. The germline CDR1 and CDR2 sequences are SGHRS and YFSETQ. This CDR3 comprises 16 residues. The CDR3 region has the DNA TGCGCCAGCAGCGATCCCAAACAGGGCCCTCAAGAGACCCAGTACTTC. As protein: CASSDPKQGPQETQYF.

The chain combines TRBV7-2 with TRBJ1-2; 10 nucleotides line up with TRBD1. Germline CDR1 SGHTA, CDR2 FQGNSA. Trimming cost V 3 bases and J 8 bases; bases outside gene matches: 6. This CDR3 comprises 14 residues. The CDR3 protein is CASSLRQGARGYTF. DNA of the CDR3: TGTGCCAGCAGCTTGAGACAGGGGGCAAGAGGCTACACCTTC.

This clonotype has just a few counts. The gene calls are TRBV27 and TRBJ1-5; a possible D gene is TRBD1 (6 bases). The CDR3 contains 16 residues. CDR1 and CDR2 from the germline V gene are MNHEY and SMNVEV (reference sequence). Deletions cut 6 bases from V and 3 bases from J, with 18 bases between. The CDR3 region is CASSSATGPYNQPQHF. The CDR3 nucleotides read TGTGCCAGCAGCTCAGCGACAGGTCCCTACAATCAGCCCCAGCATTTT.

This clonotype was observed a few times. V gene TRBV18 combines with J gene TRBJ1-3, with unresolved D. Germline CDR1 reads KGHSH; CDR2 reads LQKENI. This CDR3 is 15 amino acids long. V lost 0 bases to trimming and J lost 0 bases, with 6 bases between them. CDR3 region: CASSPPESSGNTIYF. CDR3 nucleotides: TGTGCCAGCTCACCACCGGAGAGCTCTGGAAACACCATATATTTT.